This TCR beta chain was sequenced for a study of blood T cell repertoires in COVID-19. V was pared by 5 bases and J by 0 bases, with 12 bases between. Looked up from germline, CDR1 is SGHTA and CDR2 is FQGTGA. The CDR3 has 15 amino acids. This table comes from immunoSEQ multiplex PCR, and its TCRdb copy is limited to in-frame clones, with some not included. In the table there are approximately 110,000 clones, 85% to 90% of which are singletons. The sample taken for sequencing was peripheral blood. The V call is TRBV7-3, the J call TRBJ2-3, with D possibly being TRBD2 (6 bases). The TCR originated in an elderly woman with acute or convalescent COVID-19. The CDR3 sequence: CASSRVGTSTDTQYF. CDR3 DNA sequence: TGTGCCAGCAGCAGAGTCGGGACTAGCACAGATACGCAGTATTTT.